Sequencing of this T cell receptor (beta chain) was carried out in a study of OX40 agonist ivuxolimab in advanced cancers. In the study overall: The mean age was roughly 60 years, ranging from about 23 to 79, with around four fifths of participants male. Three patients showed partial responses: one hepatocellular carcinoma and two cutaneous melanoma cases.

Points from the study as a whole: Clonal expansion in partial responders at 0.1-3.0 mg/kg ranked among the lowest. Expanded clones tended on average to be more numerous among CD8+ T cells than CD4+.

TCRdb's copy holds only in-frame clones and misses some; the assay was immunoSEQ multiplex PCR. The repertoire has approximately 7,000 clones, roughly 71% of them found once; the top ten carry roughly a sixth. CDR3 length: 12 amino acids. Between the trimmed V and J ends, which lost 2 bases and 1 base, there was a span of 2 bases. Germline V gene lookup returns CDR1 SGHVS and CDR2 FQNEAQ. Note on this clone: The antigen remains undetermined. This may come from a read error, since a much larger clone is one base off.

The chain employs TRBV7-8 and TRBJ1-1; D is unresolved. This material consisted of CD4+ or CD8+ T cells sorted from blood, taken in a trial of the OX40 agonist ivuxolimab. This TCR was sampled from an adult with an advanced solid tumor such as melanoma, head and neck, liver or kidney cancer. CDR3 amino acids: CASSLWNTEAFF. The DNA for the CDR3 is TGTGCCAGCAGCTTATGGAACACTGAAGCTTTCTTT.